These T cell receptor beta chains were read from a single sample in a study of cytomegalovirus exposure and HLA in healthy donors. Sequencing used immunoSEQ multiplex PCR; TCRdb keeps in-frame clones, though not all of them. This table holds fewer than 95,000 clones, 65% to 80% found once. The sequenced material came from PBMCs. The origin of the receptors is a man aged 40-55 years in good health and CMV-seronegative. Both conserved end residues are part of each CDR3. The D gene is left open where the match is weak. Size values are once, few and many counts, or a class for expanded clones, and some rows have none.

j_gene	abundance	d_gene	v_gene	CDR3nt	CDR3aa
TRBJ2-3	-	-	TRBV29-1	TGCAGCTCGGTATGGGAGAACGGCGATACGCAGTATTTT	CSSVWENGDTQYF
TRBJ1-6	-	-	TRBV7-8	TGTGCCAGCAGGCAACGAGACAGATACGGTTCACCCCTCCACTTT	CASRQRDRYGSPLHF
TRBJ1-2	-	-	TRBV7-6	TGTGCCAGCAGCCTCCGAGGGGGTGGCTATGGCTACACCTTC	CASSLRGGGYGYTF
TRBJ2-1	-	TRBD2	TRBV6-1	TGTGCCAGCAGTCGTGGCGGGGGGGCGATCAATGAGCAGTTCTTC	CASSRGGGAINEQFF
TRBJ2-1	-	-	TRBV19	TGTGCCAGTAGTATATCAGGTTCTTCCTCCTACAATGAGCAGTTCTTC	CASSISGSSSYNEQFF
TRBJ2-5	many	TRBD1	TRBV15	TGTGCCACCAGCAGAGATCGAACAGGGGAAGAGACCCAGTACTTC	CATSRDRTGEETQYF
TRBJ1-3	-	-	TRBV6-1	TGTGCCAGCAGTGACATGGGGGGCTCTGGAAACACCATATATTTT	CASSDMGGSGNTIYF
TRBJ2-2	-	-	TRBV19	TGTGCCAGTAATCTAGGGGGATCCGGGGAGCTGTTTTTT	CASNLGGSGELFF
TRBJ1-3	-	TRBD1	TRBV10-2	TGCGCCAGCAGTGAGTCCTCCGGGACAGCTTCCTCTGGAAACACCATATATTTT	CASSESSGTASSGNTIYF
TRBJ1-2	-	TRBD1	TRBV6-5	TGTGCCAGCAGTTACTCAGGGGGCGGATCATATGGCTACACCTTC	CASSYSGGGSYGYTF
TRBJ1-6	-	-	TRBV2	TGTGCCAGCAGTGAAAACAGGGAAGGGCATTCACCCCTCCACTTT	CASSENREGHSPLHF